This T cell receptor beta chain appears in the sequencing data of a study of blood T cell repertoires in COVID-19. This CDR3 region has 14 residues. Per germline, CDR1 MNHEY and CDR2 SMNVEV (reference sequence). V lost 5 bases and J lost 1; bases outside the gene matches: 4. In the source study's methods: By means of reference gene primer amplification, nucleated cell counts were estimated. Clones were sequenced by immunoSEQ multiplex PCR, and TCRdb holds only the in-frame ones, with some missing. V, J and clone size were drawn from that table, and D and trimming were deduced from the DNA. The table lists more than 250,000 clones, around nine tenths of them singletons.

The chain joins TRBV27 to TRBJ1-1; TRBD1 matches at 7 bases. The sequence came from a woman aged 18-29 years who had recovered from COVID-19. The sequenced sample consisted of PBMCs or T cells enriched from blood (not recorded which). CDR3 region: CASSKTGSNTEAFF. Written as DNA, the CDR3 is TGTGCCAGCAGTAAGACAGGGTCGAACACTGAAGCTTTCTTT.